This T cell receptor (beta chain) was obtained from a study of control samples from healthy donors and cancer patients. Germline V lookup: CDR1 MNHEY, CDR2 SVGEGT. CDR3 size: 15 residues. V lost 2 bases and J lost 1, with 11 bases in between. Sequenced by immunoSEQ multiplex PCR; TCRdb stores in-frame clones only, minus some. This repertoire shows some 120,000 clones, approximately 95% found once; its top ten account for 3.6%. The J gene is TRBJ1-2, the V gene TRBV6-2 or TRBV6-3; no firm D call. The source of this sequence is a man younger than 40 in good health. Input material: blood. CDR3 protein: CASSYGRNVNYGYTF. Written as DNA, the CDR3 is TGTGCCAGCAGTTACGGACGGAACGTTAACTATGGCTACACCTTC.